The 21 T cell receptor beta chains given below trace back to one sample, sequenced in a study of blood T cell repertoires in COVID-19. Data came from immunoSEQ multiplex PCR; TCRdb stores just in-frame clones and leaves some out. The sample lists some 200,000 clones; 88% were seen once. Material: peripheral blood. All receptors derive from a man aged 65 to 85 with acute or convalescent COVID-19.

There are a few counts of this clone. The V gene is TRBV7-2, the J gene TRBJ2-2, with 8 positions matching TRBD2. The ends lost 6 bases at V and 5 bases at J; junction bases unmatched: 14. The CDR3 is 17 amino acids. The germline gives CDR1 SGHTA, CDR2 FQGNSA. CDR3: CASRQRGRRGLTGELFF. The CDR3 DNA reads as TGTGCCAGCAGACAACGCGGGAGGCGGGGACTGACCGGGGAGCTGTTTTTT.

J is TRBJ1-2 and V is TRBV3-1 (or the pseudogene TRBV3-2); 7 nucleotides line up with TRBD1. V shed 4 bases, J shed 5 bases, and the junction held 10 bases outside the gene matches. Germline V lookup: CDR1 LGHDT, CDR2 YNNKEL (reference sequence). The CDR3 runs 15 residues. For the CDR3, the DNA is TGTGCCAGCAGCCCCGGACAGGAGAAAACGTATGGCTACACCTTC. Translating it yields CASSPGQEKTYGYTF.

This clone was found once. The chain uses TRBV18 and TRBJ1-2; 7 bases line up with TRBD1. The CDR3 is made up of 15 amino acids. V shed 5 bases, J shed 5 bases, and the junction held 11 bases outside the gene matches. The germline gives CDR1 KGHSH, CDR2 LQKENI. DNA of the CDR3: TGTGCCAGCTCATCCTACGACAGGGTGTCTTATGGCTACACCTTC. Translation: CASSSYDRVSYGYTF. Drawing the rest from reference TRBV18 and TRBJ1-2, the complete variable domain is NAGVMQNPRHLVRRRGQEARLRCSPMKGHSHVYWYRQLPEEGLKFMVYLQKENIIDESGMPKERFSAEFPKEGPSILRIQQVVRGDSAAYFCASSSYDRVSYGYTFGSGTRLTVV.

CDR3 amino acids: CASSLPGVPEQYF. As DNA, the CDR3 is TGTGCCAGCAGTTTACCGGGGGTTCCCGAGCAGTACTTC. The chain links TRBV28 to TRBJ2-7; a weak D match, TRBD2 (6 bases). There are 13 residues in the CDR3. Looked up from germline, CDR1 is MDHEN and CDR2 is SYDVKM. The V gene lost 2 bases and the J gene lost 6 bases, with 11 bases spanning the gap.

This clone was counted a single time. This CDR3 is CASSQQAGTFTSYEQYF. CDR3 sequence (DNA): TGCGCCAGCAGCCAACAGGCCGGGACATTCACCTCCTACGAGCAGTACTTC. The chain employs TRBV4-1 and TRBJ2-7; tentatively, D is TRBD1 (6 bases). The V end lost 2 bases, the J end lost 0 bases, and 17 bases lay between the germline ends. CDR1 MGHRA and CDR2 YSYEKL come from the germline V gene. CDR3 length: 17 residues.

The V and J genes are TRBV2 and TRBJ1-2; D remains unclear. Germline CDR1 reads SNHLY; CDR2 reads FYNNEI. CDR3 length: 13 residues. Trimming took 1 base from V and 3 from J, leaving 6 bases between them. Here the CDR3 reads CASSEDGDYGYTF. CDR3 bases: TGTGCCAGCAGTGAAGACGGGGACTATGGCTACACCTTC.

The chain combines TRBV30 with TRBJ2-1; D not certain. Trimming took 0 bases from V and 9 from J, leaving 6 bases between them. In germline, CDR1 is GTSNPN, CDR2 SVGIG (reference sequence). This CDR3 is 11 amino acids long. The CDR3 DNA follows: TGTGCCTGGAGTGTTAGTGGTGAGCAGTTCTTC. It specifies CAWSVSGEQFF.

This clone has a single count. The V call is TRBV27, the J call TRBJ1-3, with TRBD1 as a possible D gene (5 bases). This CDR3 has 16 amino acids. The germline CDR1 and CDR2 sequences are MNHEY and SMNVEV (reference sequence). The V gene lost 6 bases and the J gene lost 4 bases, with 19 bases spanning the gap. CDR3 nucleotide sequence: TGTGCCAGCAGCCCGAGACAGACCGTGGTGGGAAACACCATATATTTT. Amino acids: CASSPRQTVVGNTIYF.

This chain connects TRBV5-4 to TRBJ1-1; possibly TRBD1 for D (6 bases). V lost 4 bases to trimming and J lost 5 bases, with 18 bases between them. There are 15 residues in the CDR3. Germline V lookup: CDR1 SGHNT, CDR2 YYREEE (reference sequence). Here the CDR3 DNA reads TGTGCCAGCAGCGATACTCCAGGGGTGGATACTGAAGCTTTCTTT. This encodes CASSDTPGVDTEAFF.

The chain links TRBV14 to TRBJ1-1; D gene uncertain. CDR1 is SGHDN, CDR2 FVKESK, per germline. This CDR3 spans 14 amino acids. Trimming removed 2 bases from V and 2 bases from J, with 9 bases in between. CDR3 coding DNA: TGTGCCAGCAGCCAAAACTCACCCAACACTGAAGCTTTCTTT. Translation: CASSQNSPNTEAFF.

The rearrangement joins TRBV15 to TRBJ2-1; 14 bases align to TRBD2. CDR1 LNHNV and CDR2 YYDKDF come from the germline V gene (reference sequence). The CDR3 has 17 residues. With 0 bases clipped from V and 7 bases from J, the junction kept 5 bases outside the gene matches. CDR3 protein: CATSRDLGTSGRNEQFF. The CDR3 coding sequence is TGTGCCACCAGCAGAGATTTGGGGACTAGCGGGAGAAATGAGCAGTTCTTC.

This rearrangement joins TRBV12-3 or TRBV12-4 to TRBJ1-1, with unresolved D. The V and J ends lost 6 bases and 10 bases respectively, with 15 bases between them. This CDR3 has 12 amino acids. CDR3 in amino acids: CASSPLNFLAFF. The CDR3 nucleotides read TGTGCCAGCAGCCCTTTAAATTTCTTAGCTTTCTTT.

The chain couples TRBV5-6 to TRBJ2-1; weak D call: TRBD1 (6 bases). Germline V gene sequence: CDR1 SGHDT, CDR2 YYEEEE. Deletions cut 1 base from V and 5 bases from J, with 13 bases between. The CDR3 runs 15 residues. For the CDR3, the DNA is TGTGCCAGCAGCTTGATTCTGGGGGCGGACAATGAGCAGTTCTTC. This sequence encodes CASSLILGADNEQFF.

The CDR3 DNA reads as TGTGCCAGCTCACCACCGGCTAGCGGACCTGAGCAGTACTTC. Amino acids: CASSPPASGPEQYF. The rearrangement links TRBV18 to TRBJ2-7, with 7 bases lining up with TRBD2. V lost 0 bases to trimming and J lost 7 bases; unmatched junction nucleotides: 6. Per the germline V gene, CDR1 is KGHSH and CDR2 is LQKENI. The CDR3 is made up of 14 amino acids.

The V call is TRBV4-1, the J call TRBJ2-3, with D tentatively TRBD1 (5 bases). The length of the CDR3 is 18 residues. The V gene's germline CDR1 is MGHRA and CDR2 YSYEKL. Trimming removed 4 bases at V and 5 bases at J, with 25 bases between. The CDR3 DNA follows: TGCGCCAGCAGCCTGGCTCCGGTGGGTGTCATAGGGGTAGATACGCAGTATTTT. It yields the protein CASSLAPVGVIGVDTQYF.

DNA for the CDR3: TGTGCCAGCAGTGAAGGGCCGGGACTAGACCAAGAGACCCAGTACTTC. Its protein is CASSEGPGLDQETQYF. The V gene is TRBV6-1, the J gene TRBJ2-5; TRBD2 matches 8 bases. Germline CDR1 and CDR2: MNHNS and SASEGT. The CDR3 has 16 residues. The J segment lost 0 bases and the V segment lost 1 base, leaving 4 bases of the junction unmatched.

This chain links TRBV5-1 with TRBJ1-1; D may be TRBD1 (5 bases). CDR1 is SGHRS and CDR2 is YFSETQ in the germline V gene. The CDR3 totals 13 residues. The V gene lost 4 bases and the J gene lost 1 base, with 8 bases spanning the gap. CDR3 sequence: CASSVTGNTEAFF. The CDR3 nucleotides are TGCGCCAGCAGCGTTACAGGGAACACTGAAGCTTTCTTT.

The chain has TRBV20-1 and TRBJ2-3; D remains unclear. The CDR3 loop spans 11 amino acids. Germline CDR1 is DFQATT and CDR2 is SNEGSKA (reference sequence). V lost 0 bases and J lost 7, with 5 bases in between. CDR3 DNA: TGCAGTGCTAGAGAGAGCAATACGCAGTATTTT. It is translated as CSARESNTQYF.

CDR3 DNA sequence: TGTGCCAGCAATGGTCTAGCGGGAGATAATGAGCAGTTCTTC. Its protein is CASNGLAGDNEQFF. The V and J genes are TRBV2 and TRBJ2-1; the match to TRBD2 covers 10 bases. The germline V gene has CDR1 SNHLY and CDR2 FYNNEI. The ends lost 7 bases at V and 7 bases at J; junction bases unmatched: 7. The CDR3 covers 14 residues.

The V call is TRBV4-1, the J call TRBJ2-3; no clear D gene. CDR3 size: 14 residues. In germline, CDR1 is MGHRA, CDR2 YSYEKL. V gave up 5 bases and J gave up 6 bases, with 15 bases separating them. The CDR3 nucleotides read TGCGCCAGCAGCGTTACCGCGAGTGAGGATACGCAGTATTTT. This gives the protein CASSVTASEDTQYF.

This sequence joins TRBV18 and TRBJ2-2; 7 bases are a match to TRBD2. CDR3 size: 14 residues. Germline CDR1 KGHSH, CDR2 LQKENI. With V trimmed by 6 bases and J by 2 bases, 3 bases remained unmatched. CDR3: CASSGGSNTGELFF. As DNA, the CDR3 is TGTGCCAGCTCTGGCGGGAGCAACACCGGGGAGCTGTTTTTT.